These T cell receptor beta chains were read from a single sample in a study of T cell repertoires in cytomegalovirus infection. From the reads, TCRdb called clonotypes with MiXCR, one entry per CDR3 protein. This sample has fewer than 650,000 distinct CDR3 sequences; over 35% occur once, and the top ten carry over 45%. Which antigens these TCRs recognize remains unknown. The sequencing here drew on cultured PBMCs, taken from culture after CMV antigen stimulation. All receptors come from a human donor in good health (CMV status not recorded). Some clones in this sample may be carry-over from other donors' samples. CDR3s include the opening cysteine and the closing phenylalanine or tryptophan. The order of the fields is D gene, J gene, clone size, V gene, CDR3 protein, CDR3 DNA. A D gene is named only where the DNA matches it firmly. Size is omitted from some rows. Given values are once, few, many or a class for expanded clones.

D gene: TRBD1
J gene: TRBJ2-7
clone size: many
V gene: TRBV7-2
CDR3 protein: CASSLGDRSYEQYF
CDR3 DNA: TGTGCCAGCAGCTTAGGGGACAGGTCCTACGAGCAGTACTTC

D gene: TRBD2
J gene: TRBJ2-7
clone size: few
V gene: TRBV12-3/TRBV12-4
CDR3 protein: CASTAGEAYEQYF
CDR3 DNA: TGTGCCAGCACGGCGGGAGAGGCCTACGAGCAGTACTTC

D gene: TRBD1
J gene: TRBJ1-5
clone size: NA
V gene: TRBV6-1
CDR3 protein: CASTWDRQGPQHF
CDR3 DNA: TGTGCCAGCACCTGGGACAGGCAGGGGCCCCAGCATTTT

D gene: NA
J gene: TRBJ2-7
clone size: NA
V gene: TRBV4-3
CDR3 protein: CASSQDHRGEQYF
CDR3 DNA: TGCGCCAGCAGCCAAGACCACCGGGGTGAGCAGTACTTC

D gene: NA
J gene: TRBJ2-2
clone size: NA
V gene: TRBV7-8
CDR3 protein: CASSSPRAGNTGELFF
CDR3 DNA: TGTGCCAGCAGCTCCCCCCGAGCGGGTAACACCGGGGAGCTGTTTTTT

D gene: NA
J gene: TRBJ1-2
clone size: NA
V gene: TRBV27
CDR3 protein: CASSWRANYGYTF
CDR3 DNA: TGTGCCTCATCTTGGCGGGCTAACTATGGCTACACCTTC

D gene: NA
J gene: TRBJ2-7
clone size: few
V gene: TRBV7-2
CDR3 protein: CASSFFSGEGYEQYF
CDR3 DNA: TGTGCCAGCAGCTTTTTCTCAGGGGAGGGTTACGAGCAGTACTTC

D gene: NA
J gene: TRBJ2-3
clone size: NA
V gene: TRBV7-2
CDR3 protein: CASSSVTDARDTQYF
CDR3 DNA: TGTGCCAGCAGCTCGGTGACGGATGCAAGAGATACGCAGTATTTT

D gene: TRBD2
J gene: TRBJ2-1
clone size: few
V gene: TRBV6-2/TRBV6-3
CDR3 protein: CASRDGGAINEQFF
CDR3 DNA: TGTGCCAGCAGGGACGGGGGGGCCATTAATGAGCAGTTCTTC

D gene: NA
J gene: TRBJ1-3
clone size: NA
V gene: TRBV12-3/TRBV12-4
CDR3 protein: CASMAWVSGNTIYF
CDR3 DNA: TGTGCCAGCATGGCGTGGGTTTCTGGAAACACCATATATTTT

D gene: NA
J gene: TRBJ1-1
clone size: NA
V gene: TRBV7-2
CDR3 protein: CASMWDTTSEAFF
CDR3 DNA: TGTGCCAGCATGTGGGACACGACCTCTGAAGCTTTCTTT

D gene: TRBD1
J gene: TRBJ1-5
clone size: few
V gene: TRBV2
CDR3 protein: CASSTSGQGNQPQHF
CDR3 DNA: TGTGCCAGCAGCACGTCGGGACAGGGCAATCAGCCCCAGCATTTT

D gene: NA
J gene: TRBJ2-6
clone size: NA
V gene: TRBV7-6
CDR3 protein: CASSSPLAQSGANVLTF
CDR3 DNA: TGTGCCAGCAGCTCCCCCCTAGCACAATCTGGGGCCAACGTCCTGACTTTC

D gene: NA
J gene: TRBJ2-3
clone size: once
V gene: TRBV6-5
CDR3 protein: CASRLYEGVVGTQYF
CDR3 DNA: TGTGCCAGCAGGCTGTATGAGGGGGTCGTCGGTACGCAGTATTTT

D gene: TRBD2
J gene: TRBJ2-3
clone size: NA
V gene: TRBV11-2
CDR3 protein: CASSSREGGDTQYF
CDR3 DNA: TGTGCCAGCAGCTCCCGGGAGGGTGGAGATACGCAGTATTTT

D gene: NA
J gene: TRBJ2-3
clone size: NA
V gene: TRBV7-8
CDR3 protein: CASSFFPLGGGADTQYF
CDR3 DNA: TGTGCCAGCAGCTTTTTCCCTCTTGGTGGAGGGGCAGATACGCAGTATTTT

D gene: NA
J gene: TRBJ1-2
clone size: NA
V gene: TRBV10-2
CDR3 protein: CASSPATVMRGYTF
CDR3 DNA: TGCGCCAGCAGTCCAGCGACGGTAATGCGTGGCTACACCTTC

D gene: TRBD1
J gene: TRBJ2-7
clone size: few
V gene: TRBV7-2
CDR3 protein: CASSLDRALPAYEQYF
CDR3 DNA: TGTGCCAGCAGCCTAGACAGGGCCTTGCCCGCCTACGAGCAGTACTTC

D gene: NA
J gene: TRBJ1-2
clone size: NA
V gene: TRBV20-1
CDR3 protein: CSASLANYGYTF
CDR3 DNA: TGCAGTGCTAGTCTAGCTAACTATGGCTACACCTTC

D gene: NA
J gene: TRBJ2-5
clone size: NA
V gene: TRBV7-8
CDR3 protein: CASSLRTAEETQYF
CDR3 DNA: TGTGCCAGCAGCTTGAGGACAGCCGAAGAGACCCAGTACTTC

D gene: TRBD1
J gene: TRBJ1-2
clone size: NA
V gene: TRBV12-3/TRBV12-4
CDR3 protein: CASSSLQGAKGYTF
CDR3 DNA: TGTGCCAGCAGCTCCCTACAGGGGGCGAAGGGCTACACCTTC

D gene: NA
J gene: TRBJ2-2
clone size: NA
V gene: TRBV6-2/TRBV6-3
CDR3 protein: CASGNLAGNTGELFF
CDR3 DNA: TGTGCCAGCGGAAATCTAGCAGGCAACACCGGGGAGCTGTTTTTT

D gene: NA
J gene: TRBJ2-5
clone size: few
V gene: TRBV27
CDR3 protein: CASSPLARGRETQYF
CDR3 DNA: TGTGCCAGCAGCCCTCTAGCGAGGGGCAGGGAGACCCAGTACTTC

D gene: TRBD1
J gene: TRBJ2-1
clone size: few
V gene: TRBV6-1
CDR3 protein: CASSWDRGRNEQFF
CDR3 DNA: TGTGCCAGCAGTTGGGACAGGGGAAGGAATGAGCAGTTCTTC

D gene: TRBD2
J gene: TRBJ2-7
clone size: NA
V gene: TRBV7-2
CDR3 protein: CASSLAGTTSPEQYF
CDR3 DNA: TGTGCCAGCAGCTTAGCTGGGACTACATCTCCCGAGCAGTACTTC

D gene: TRBD1
J gene: TRBJ1-4
clone size: NA
V gene: TRBV27
CDR3 protein: CASSPRQGGEKLFF
CDR3 DNA: TGTGCCAGCAGTCCCAGACAGGGGGGTGAAAAACTGTTTTTT

D gene: NA
J gene: TRBJ1-5
clone size: few
V gene: TRBV7-2
CDR3 protein: CASSLEYGQPQHF
CDR3 DNA: TGTGCCAGCAGCTTAGAATACGGTCAGCCCCAGCATTTT

D gene: NA
J gene: TRBJ1-2
clone size: once
V gene: TRBV20-1
CDR3 protein: CSASPPGLYGYTF
CDR3 DNA: TGCAGTGCTTCTCCCCCAGGGTTATATGGCTACACCTTC

D gene: NA
J gene: TRBJ1-6
clone size: NA
V gene: TRBV7-4
CDR3 protein: CASSLVGYGSPLHF
CDR3 DNA: TGTGCCAGCAGCTTAGTGGGGTACGGTTCACCCCTCCACTTT

D gene: NA
J gene: TRBJ1-1
clone size: few
V gene: TRBV20-1
CDR3 protein: CSARDTNTEAFF
CDR3 DNA: TGCAGTGCTAGGGACACGAACACTGAAGCTTTCTTT

D gene: TRBD2
J gene: TRBJ2-1
clone size: NA
V gene: TRBV7-2
CDR3 protein: CASSLAGTSVNEQFF
CDR3 DNA: TGTGCCAGCAGCCTTGCCGGGACTAGCGTCAATGAGCAGTTCTTC

D gene: TRBD2
J gene: TRBJ2-3
clone size: NA
V gene: TRBV20-1
CDR3 protein: CSARSASGGLDTQYF
CDR3 DNA: TGCAGTGCTAGATCCGCTAGCGGGGGACTAGATACGCAGTATTTT

D gene: NA
J gene: TRBJ2-7
clone size: NA
V gene: TRBV2
CDR3 protein: CASSEARRGSYEQYF
CDR3 DNA: TGTGCCAGCAGTGAAGCGCGTAGGGGCTCCTACGAGCAGTACTTC

D gene: NA
J gene: TRBJ2-1
clone size: NA
V gene: TRBV10-3
CDR3 protein: CAISESRVRGQFF
CDR3 DNA: TGTGCCATCAGTGAGTCTCGAGTACGGGGTCAGTTCTTC

D gene: NA
J gene: TRBJ2-5
clone size: NA
V gene: TRBV12-3/TRBV12-4
CDR3 protein: CASSLSRGGGETQYF
CDR3 DNA: TGTGCCAGCAGTTTATCCAGGGGGGGGGGAGAGACCCAGTACTTC

D gene: TRBD1
J gene: TRBJ1-5
clone size: few
V gene: TRBV2
CDR3 protein: CASSETGVGQPQHF
CDR3 DNA: TGTGCCAGCAGTGAGACAGGGGTTGGTCAGCCCCAGCATTTT

D gene: TRBD1
J gene: TRBJ2-5
clone size: once
V gene: TRBV19
CDR3 protein: CASSPGTGVRQETQYF
CDR3 DNA: TGTGCCAGTAGTCCCGGGACAGGGGTTCGGCAAGAGACCCAGTACTTC

D gene: NA
J gene: TRBJ2-1
clone size: NA
V gene: TRBV20-1
CDR3 protein: CSARASLAVRYNEQFF
CDR3 DNA: TGCAGTGCTAGAGCCTCCTTAGCGGTACGCTACAATGAGCAGTTCTTC

D gene: TRBD2
J gene: TRBJ2-7
clone size: NA
V gene: TRBV27
CDR3 protein: CASSLRRLAGGNGYEQYF
CDR3 DNA: TGTGCCAGCAGTTTACGTCGGCTAGCGGGAGGCAATGGCTACGAGCAGTACTTC

D gene: TRBD2
J gene: TRBJ2-2
clone size: few
V gene: TRBV19
CDR3 protein: CATYLAGNSGLGSGELFF
CDR3 DNA: TGTGCCACCTACCTAGCGGGAAACTCGGGATTAGGTAGCGGGGAGCTGTTTTTT

D gene: NA
J gene: TRBJ1-4
clone size: NA
V gene: TRBV28
CDR3 protein: CASSLSDGYNEKLFF
CDR3 DNA: TGTGCCAGCAGTTTAAGTGACGGATATAATGAAAAACTGTTTTTT

D gene: NA
J gene: TRBJ2-7
clone size: NA
V gene: TRBV27
CDR3 protein: CASSRTGRRNEQYF
CDR3 DNA: TGTGCCAGCAGCCGCACGGGGCGTCGGAACGAGCAGTACTTC

D gene: TRBD1
J gene: TRBJ2-1
clone size: NA
V gene: TRBV7-9
CDR3 protein: CASSLSLGQVSYNEQFF
CDR3 DNA: TGTGCCAGCAGCCTATCGCTGGGACAGGTCTCCTACAATGAGCAGTTCTTC

D gene: NA
J gene: TRBJ1-4
clone size: many
V gene: TRBV7-8
CDR3 protein: CASSSRLPEKLFF
CDR3 DNA: TGTGCCAGCAGCTCCCGACTGCCGGAAAAACTGTTTTTT

D gene: NA
J gene: TRBJ2-2
clone size: NA
V gene: TRBV12-3/TRBV12-4
CDR3 protein: CASSLTQRMNTGELFF
CDR3 DNA: TGTGCCAGCAGTTTAACGCAGAGGATGAACACCGGGGAGCTGTTTTTT

D gene: NA
J gene: TRBJ1-4
clone size: NA
V gene: TRBV18
CDR3 protein: CASSPGSSEKLFF
CDR3 DNA: TGTGCCAGCTCCCCTGGGAGCTCCGAAAAACTGTTTTTT

D gene: NA
J gene: TRBJ2-2
clone size: NA
V gene: TRBV7-8
CDR3 protein: CASSFVQRSPGELFF
CDR3 DNA: TGTGCCAGCAGCTTTGTACAGCGCAGCCCCGGGGAGCTGTTTTTT

D gene: NA
J gene: TRBJ2-7
clone size: NA
V gene: TRBV12-3/TRBV12-4
CDR3 protein: CASSLILSTEQYF
CDR3 DNA: TGTGCCAGCAGTTTAATCCTTTCGACCGAGCAGTACTTC

D gene: NA
J gene: TRBJ2-7
clone size: NA
V gene: TRBV7-8
CDR3 protein: CASSLGRWGSYEQYF
CDR3 DNA: TGTGCCAGCAGCTTAGGGAGGTGGGGCTCCTACGAGCAGTACTTC

D gene: TRBD1
J gene: TRBJ1-2
clone size: many
V gene: TRBV7-6
CDR3 protein: CASSPGQIYGYTF
CDR3 DNA: TGTGCCAGCAGCCCGGGACAGATCTATGGCTACACCTTC

D gene: TRBD2
J gene: TRBJ2-5
clone size: NA
V gene: TRBV12-3/TRBV12-4
CDR3 protein: CASSVLAGGETQYF
CDR3 DNA: TGTGCCAGCAGCGTACTAGCGGGGGGAGAGACCCAGTACTTC

D gene: NA
J gene: TRBJ2-5
clone size: NA
V gene: TRBV5-4
CDR3 protein: CASSSGRPRETQYF
CDR3 DNA: TGTGCCAGCAGCTCTGGACGGCCCCGGGAGACCCAGTACTTC

D gene: NA
J gene: TRBJ2-1
clone size: few
V gene: TRBV20-1
CDR3 protein: CSAKRLVGEQFF
CDR3 DNA: TGCAGTGCTAAGAGACTAGTCGGTGAGCAGTTCTTC

D gene: NA
J gene: TRBJ1-5
clone size: few
V gene: TRBV7-2
CDR3 protein: CASSAIPPGNQPQHF
CDR3 DNA: TGTGCCAGCAGCGCAATACCCCCGGGTAATCAGCCCCAGCATTTT